The 7 T cell receptor beta chains given below trace back to one sample, sequenced in a study of graft-versus-host responses after intestinal transplantation. The antigens these receptors bind are not known. Libraries were prepared by immunoSEQ multiplex PCR; TCRdb keeps only in-frame clonotypes and omits some of them. Among about 97,000 clones listed, around 92% were seen once. The sample here was unstimulated CD4+ T cells sorted from spleen or lymph node cells, taken before transplant. These receptors were taken from a human donor who was the organ donor for an intestinal transplant.

J is TRBJ1-2 and V is TRBV6-5; D uncertain. This CDR3 comprises 14 residues. V lost 4 bases to trimming and J lost 6 bases, with 15 bases between them. The germline V gene encodes CDR1 MNHEY and CDR2 SVGAGI. CDR3 residues: CASSSYMESDGYTF. The CDR3 nucleotides are TGTGCCAGCAGTTCGTACATGGAGTCGGATGGCTACACCTTC.

The V gene is TRBV19, the J gene TRBJ2-5; 13 bases line up with TRBD2. V dropped 3 bases and J dropped 1; count of bases not matched to a gene: 5. The germline gives CDR1 LNHDA, CDR2 SQIVND (reference sequence). The CDR3 consists of 17 residues. For the CDR3, the DNA is TGTGCCAGTAGTATCCCCGGACTAGCGGGGGCCCAAGAGACCCAGTACTTC. This gives the protein CASSIPGLAGAQETQYF.

This chain links TRBV7-3 with TRBJ2-2; the D gene is possibly TRBD1 (6 bases). The germline gives CDR1 SGHTA, CDR2 FQGTGA. This CDR3 contains 15 residues. V dropped 0 bases and J dropped 6 bases, with 11 bases sitting between them. The CDR3 reads CASSLTGAVAGELFF. Written as DNA, the CDR3 is TGTGCCAGCAGCTTAACGGGGGCTGTTGCCGGGGAGCTGTTTTTT.

This chain connects TRBV9 to TRBJ2-1; perhaps TRBD2 as D (7 bases). The CDR3 is made up of 17 amino acids. The germline V and J ends were trimmed by 4 bases and 2 bases, with 19 bases remaining between them. CDR1 is SGDLS and CDR2 is YYNGEE in the germline V gene. Here the CDR3 DNA reads TGTGCCAGCAGCCCAGGGACGCGGGGGCCTGCCTACAATGAGCAGTTCTTC. This encodes CASSPGTRGPAYNEQFF.

The count of this clone is one. The gene calls are TRBV4-1 and TRBJ2-1, with D perhaps TRBD1 (6 bases). Trimming stripped 2 bases from V and 6 bases from J, with 17 bases between. The germline V gene has CDR1 MGHRA and CDR2 YSYEKL. This CDR3 is built from 16 residues. CDR3 sequence reads: CASSQPLGRQANEQFF. CDR3 coding DNA: TGCGCCAGCAGCCAACCACTAGGGCGACAGGCCAATGAGCAGTTCTTC.

This chain uses TRBV18 with TRBJ1-1; the match to TRBD1 covers 12 bases. From germline, CDR1 is KGHSH and CDR2 LQKENI. The CDR3 spans 15 residues. J lost 8 bases, V lost 1 base, and 5 bases had no gene match. The CDR3 bases are TGTGCCAGCTCACCACGGCCCGGGACAGGGGGCGAAGCTTTCTTT. The encoded protein is CASSPRPGTGGEAFF.

The chain couples TRBV7-3 to TRBJ2-5, with TRBD2 matching over 9 bases. TRBJ2-7 matches the DNA end more closely, so the J call is doubtful. The CDR3 runs to 14 residues. CDR1 and CDR2 (germline): SGHTA, FQGTGA. The CDR3 bases are TGTGCCAGCACCCAAGCGGGGGGAACGTACGAGCAGTACTTC. It codes for CASTQAGGTYEQYF.